This T cell receptor beta chain originates from a study of T cells after yellow fever vaccination (dated by TCRdb to about 2019). For context, the study as a whole: Libraries from fractions with low cell numbers were prepared with the SMART-Seq v4 Ultra Low Input RNA kit. Bulk TCR alpha and beta repertoires were sequenced longitudinally to track T-cell clones before and after primary and booster YFV17D yellow fever vaccination. Two healthy male donors, one aged 18 to 29 and one aged 30 to 40 years, were included in the cohort. Bulk PBMC replicates and cell subsets were isolated from blood drawn at multiple timepoints before and after both primary and secondary immunization. Beyond this particular receptor, the publication reports: After the booster, most of the clones that had expanded following primary vaccination were detected again (approximately 95% of CD4 and 80% to 90% of CD8), which suggests that memory was broadly maintained. Only two donors were included in the study, so the extent to which the findings can be generalized is limited. Because abundant contaminating clonotypes from the bulk population could be contained in FACS-sorted repertoires, computational filtering was required. A small share of clonotypes was detected in both CD4 and CD8 compartments, with the overlap likely arising from convergent recombination. Compared with the primary T-cell response, the secondary T-cell response was weaker but faster, peaking on day 5 rather than day 15.

Comment on this clonotype: The clone's antigen remains unknown. Per-nucleotide qualities are absent, and no much larger clonotype sits a single base away.

The sample's treatment or condition label, in plain terms: live attenuated yellow fever vaccine strain. A standard Ficoll-Paque protocol was used to isolate PBMCs from peripheral blood. Dynabeads CD4 and CD8 positive selection kits were used to isolate CD4 and CD8 T-cell fractions. RNA was extracted with TriZol from bulk PBMCs, CD4 and CD8 fractions, and dextramer-positive and dextramer-negative fractions. Sequencer: Illumina NovaSeq 6000. TCR cDNA was synthesized by 5'RACE template switching, which introduced a universal primer site and unique molecular identifiers. Priming of cDNA synthesis was performed from both the TCR alpha and TCR beta constant segments. Library amplification used two PCR steps, and the second PCR step added sample barcodes and sequencing adapters. Sequencing of libraries was done on Illumina HiSeq 2500 (2x100 bp) or NovaSeq (2x150 bp). Turning to the authors' computational methods: MIGEC handled demultiplexing of reads and collapsing into UMI consensus sequences, while MiXCR performed V(D)J alignment. Clonotypes responding to the vaccine were identified with edgeR on replicate PBMC samples, with the criteria of FDR below 0.01 and a log2 fold change above 5 up to day 15. Bulk clonotypes were assigned CD4 or CD8 identity according to which sequenced CD4 or CD8 repertoire held them at higher abundance. TCRdb cleaned the public reads at Q25 with fastp, built clones with MiXCR and kept in-frame beta chains. Each entry is one CDR3 protein sequence, shown with its most common DNA and genes. These V and J calls are TCRdb output, not the study's own analysis. The sample table records some 300,000 distinct CDR3 sequences; under 9% of these occur just once. The ten largest clones take up 3% to 4% of the sample.

V drops 2 bases and J drops 1 base, leaving 15 bases in between. Taken from cysteine to phenylalanine, the CDR3 has 17 residues. The read is trimmed to its CDR3 DNA, 51 bases read in frame from base 1. Per the germline V gene (reference sequence), GTSNPN is the CDR1 and SVGIG is the CDR2. The specimen comprised CD4+ T cells sorted from PBMCs, sampled 5 days after the yellow fever booster vaccination. The chain is made from TRBV30 and TRBJ1-6; the D region possibly corresponds to TRBD1 (6 bases align). The receptor was isolated from a man younger than 30 who received the YFV17D yellow fever vaccine. The bases are TGTGCCTGGAGTCAGGGGCAGGCGTTATCCTATAATTCACCCCTCCACTTT. Its amino acids are CAWSQGQALSYNSPLHF.